A selection of T cell receptor beta chains follows, all from one sample in a study of cytomegalovirus exposure and HLA in healthy donors. Libraries were prepared by immunoSEQ multiplex PCR; TCRdb keeps only in-frame clonotypes and omits some of them. The sample lists about 210,000 clones, around 83% occurring once. Sequenced: PBMCs. The receptors shown here come from a woman aged 50 to 60 in good health and CMV-seropositive. Each CDR3 is given with its conserved first and last residue. D genes are given only for firm matches. Clone sizes are given selectively: once, few, many, or a class where the clone is expanded.

clone_size	d_call	v_call	j_call	cdr3_aa	cdr3_nt
-	TRBD1	TRBV5-1	TRBJ1-2	CASSLQGMNYGYTF	TGCGCCAGCAGCTTACAGGGGATGAACTATGGCTACACCTTC
-	-	TRBV28	TRBJ2-2	CASSLLDTGELFF	TGTGCCAGCAGTTTATTAGATACCGGGGAGCTGTTTTTT
-	TRBD1	TRBV13	TRBJ2-7	CASSPGQNEQYF	TGTGCCAGCAGCCCGGGACAGAACGAGCAGTACTTC
-	TRBD1	TRBV2	TRBJ1-5	CASSSRGYSNQPQHF	TGTGCCAGCAGTTCCAGGGGGTATAGCAATCAGCCCCAGCATTTT
-	-	TRBV6-1	TRBJ2-2	CASSPNSYTGELFF	TGTGCCAGCAGCCCCAACAGTTACACCGGGGAGCTGTTTTTT
-	TRBD1	TRBV18	TRBJ1-3	CASSPDRAFSGNTIYF	TGTGCCAGCTCACCGGACAGGGCCTTCTCTGGAAACACCATATATTTT
-	-	TRBV27	TRBJ1-1	CASSPLARQNTEAFF	TGTGCCAGCAGTCCGCTGGCGAGACAGAACACTGAAGCTTTCTTT
-	-	TRBV6-1	TRBJ1-2	CASSEARRGGYTF	TGTGCCAGCAGTGAAGCGCGCAGGGGTGGCTACACCTTC
-	TRBD1	TRBV4-1	TRBJ1-1	CASSHGQGRNHGQGRNTEAFF	TGCGCCAGCAGCCATGGACAGGGTAGGAACCATGGACAGGGTAGGAACACTGAAGCTTTCTTT
-	-	TRBV7-8	TRBJ1-1	CASSHAGDTEAFF	TGTGCCAGCAGCCACGCGGGGGACACTGAAGCTTTCTTT
-	TRBD1	TRBV27	TRBJ1-2	CASRRDRYYGYTF	TGTGCCAGCAGGCGGGACAGATACTATGGCTACACCTTC
-	-	TRBV7-2	TRBJ1-3	CASSLGRTRPRNTIYF	TGTGCCAGCAGCTTAGGCCGGACTCGGCCGCGAAACACCATATATTTT
once	TRBD1	TRBV5-6	TRBJ2-5	CASSLVQGAKETQYF	TGTGCCAGCAGCTTGGTTCAGGGGGCGAAGGAGACCCAGTACTTC
-	-	TRBV5-1	TRBJ2-7	CASSLEQSYEQYF	TGCGCCAGCAGCTTGGAACAGAGCTACGAGCAGTACTTC
-	-	TRBV9	TRBJ2-5	CASSPGEGLGEQYF	TGTGCCAGCAGCCCAGGAGAAGGGCTTGGGGAGCAGTACTTC
-	-	TRBV7-9	TRBJ1-1	CASSFDESSAFF	TGTGCCAGCAGCTTCGACGAGAGTAGCGCTTTCTTT
-	-	TRBV7-9	TRBJ1-1	CASSQGTIPNTEAFF	TGTGCCAGCAGCCAGGGGACAATCCCGAACACTGAAGCTTTCTTT
-	-	TRBV10-3	TRBJ1-1	CAISESGPDTEAFF	TGTGCCATCAGTGAGTCTGGGCCGGACACTGAAGCTTTCTTT
-	TRBD1	TRBV18	TRBJ1-1	CASSRTGTGDTEAFF	TGTGCCAGCTCAAGGACCGGGACAGGGGACACTGAAGCTTTCTTT
-	TRBD2	TRBV28	TRBJ2-3	CASRTGTSGADTQYF	TGTGCCAGCAGGACCGGGACTAGCGGCGCAGATACGCAGTATTTT
-	TRBD1	TRBV25-1	TRBJ2-7	CASSEWDRRSYYEQYF	TGTGCCAGCAGTGAATGGGACAGGCGCTCCTATTACGAGCAGTACTTC
-	TRBD1	TRBV27	TRBJ1-1	CASSLDRVGTEAFF	TGTGCCAGCAGTCTCGACAGGGTGGGCACTGAAGCTTTCTTT
-	TRBD1	TRBV10-3	TRBJ2-2	CAISETPTGADTGELFF	TGTGCCATCAGTGAGACCCCGACAGGGGCCGACACCGGGGAGCTGTTTTTT
once	-	TRBV20-1	TRBJ1-1	CSAGFFDEAFF	TGCAGTGCTGGCTTTTTTGATGAAGCTTTCTTT
few	-	TRBV5-1	TRBJ1-1	CASSLRVLNTEAFF	TGCGCCAGCAGCTTACGAGTGTTGAACACTGAAGCTTTCTTT
-	TRBD1	TRBV5-4	TRBJ2-7	CASSLGTVISYEQYF	TGTGCCAGCAGCTTAGGGACAGTGATCTCCTACGAGCAGTACTTC
-	-	TRBV30	TRBJ1-4	CAWSTPGIRGEKLFF	TGTGCCTGGAGTACCCCCGGGATTCGAGGTGAAAAACTGTTTTTT
-	TRBD1	TRBV5-4	TRBJ2-2	CASSSGGGANTGELFF	TGTGCCAGCAGCTCAGGGGGCGGAGCGAACACCGGGGAGCTGTTTTTT
-	-	TRBV27	TRBJ1-5	CASSFGPDQPQHF	TGTGCCAGCAGTTTTGGCCCAGATCAGCCCCAGCATTTT
-	TRBD1	TRBV11-2	TRBJ1-4	CASSSLDRPGTGGEKLFF	TGTGCCAGCAGCTCGCTAGACAGACCCGGGACAGGGGGAGAAAAACTGTTTTTT
-	-	TRBV7-9	TRBJ1-1	CASSFLTGGRGAFF	TGTGCCAGCAGCTTTCTTACGGGGGGCCGGGGAGCTTTCTTT
-	-	TRBV28	TRBJ1-2	CASSRGSGYGYTF	TGTGCCAGTTCCAGGGGATCAGGGTATGGCTACACCTTC
-	-	TRBV2	TRBJ1-5	CASSEMRPSNQPQHF	TGTGCCAGCAGTGAAATGAGGCCTAGCAATCAGCCCCAGCATTTT
-	-	TRBV4-3	TRBJ2-1	CASSQGTVLGNEQFF	TGCGCCAGCAGCCAAGGGACAGTCTTAGGGAATGAGCAGTTCTTC
-	TRBD2	TRBV4-2	TRBJ2-7	CASSQLSSGDYSYEQYF	TGTGCCAGCAGCCAACTAAGTAGCGGGGACTACTCCTACGAGCAGTACTTC
-	TRBD1	TRBV7-9	TRBJ2-5	CANTMRTGLQETQYF	TGTGCCAACACGATGAGGACAGGGTTACAAGAGACCCAGTACTTC